Each of the 11 T cell receptor beta chains below was sequenced from the same sample in a study of low-dose radiotherapy and immunotherapy resistance in tumors. Alpha and beta chains were covered, as first-strand cDNA relied on TRAV- and TRBV-specific primers. PCR amplification of the TCRs was performed with Phusion for 20 PCR cycles, and it relied on a constant-region primer together with a V-primer adapter. In TCRdb, the reads were re-called with MiXCR into one record per CDR3 protein. Of 59,000 or so distinct CDR3 sequences in the sample, about 25% were seen once. This sample's time point: before trial treatment. The source material was PBMCs, sampled before treatment. The receptor source for this set is a male donor with rectosigmoid adenocarcinoma.

The chain employs TRBV11-2 and TRBJ2-5; D is unresolved. Trimming cost V 3 bases and J 5 bases, with 13 bases left between them. The CDR3 has 14 residues. CDR1 and CDR2 from the germline V gene are SGHAT and FQNNGV. The CDR3 DNA sequence: TGTGCCAGCAGCTTGGGCGTGCGTTGGGAGACCCAGTACTTC. It translates to CASSLGVRWETQYF.

Many counts were recorded for this clonotype. The rearrangement uses TRBV28 and TRBJ2-1, with TRBD2 matching 12 bases. Germline lookup yields CDR1 MDHEN and CDR2 SYDVKM. This CDR3 contains 15 residues. Trimming took 6 bases from V and 7 from J; bases not matched to a gene: 7. The chain's CDR3 is CASRTLAGGPNEQFF. The CDR3 DNA reads TGTGCCAGCAGAACCCTAGCGGGAGGGCCGAATGAGCAGTTCTTC.

This clonotype is medium-sized. The V gene is TRBV5-4, the J gene TRBJ2-7, with 10 bases fitting TRBD2. Germline CDR1 and CDR2: SGHNT and YYREEE (reference sequence). Unmatched junction bases numbered 7, after V lost 0 bases and J lost 7 bases. This CDR3 has 15 residues. The CDR3 DNA is TGTGCCAGCAGCTTGGAAGTAGGACTAGCGGCAGAGCAGTACTTC. This translates into CASSLEVGLAAEQYF.

This clonotype was recorded many times. The rearrangement links TRBV28 to TRBJ1-5; no firm D call. V lost 2 bases and J lost 7, with 12 bases in between. The CDR3 is 14 amino acids. CDR1 and CDR2 from the germline V gene are MDHEN and SYDVKM. The CDR3 loop reads CASSLGTLTQPQHF. The DNA of the CDR3 is TGTGCCAGCAGTTTAGGTACGCTAACGCAGCCCCAGCATTTT.

This clonotype came up many times. This chain uses TRBV27 with TRBJ2-7; D perhaps matches TRBD1 (5 bases). CDR3 length: 14 amino acids. The germline V gene encodes CDR1 MNHEY and CDR2 SMNVEV (reference sequence). V lost 6 bases and J lost 2, with 14 bases in between. The CDR3 region is CASSPYRGTYEQYF. For the CDR3, the DNA is TGTGCCAGCAGCCCCTATAGGGGTACCTACGAGCAGTACTTC.

Comment on this clonotype: A far bigger clonotype differs at one base, so this is likely a read error. The chain links TRBV6-2 or TRBV6-3 to TRBJ2-7; 9 bases are a match to TRBD1. This CDR3 is built from 14 residues. Germline values: CDR1 MNHEY, CDR2 SVGEGT. The ends lost 2 bases at V and 6 bases at J; junction bases unmatched: 5. CDR3: CASSYGTGGSEQYF. The CDR3 DNA reads as TGTGCCAGCAGTTACGGTACAGGGGGCTCCGAGCAGTACTTC.

This clonotype was counted at least ten times. The rearrangement joins TRBV28 to TRBJ1-5; TRBD1 is a possible D gene (6 bases). The CDR3 sequence is 14 residues long. Trimming pared 6 bases from V and 3 bases from J, leaving 12 bases between. Germline lookup yields CDR1 MDHEN and CDR2 SYDVKM. In DNA, the CDR3 is TGTGCCAGCAGAGAGGGGGGGTCCAATCAGCCCCAGCATTTT. Translated, it gives CASREGGSNQPQHF.

This clonotype was found many times. This chain links TRBV14 with TRBJ2-1; D unresolved. The CDR3 is 14 amino acids. Per the germline V gene, CDR1 is SGHDN and CDR2 is FVKESK. V was shortened by 3 bases and J by 8 bases, with 14 bases between the two germline ends. The CDR3 reads CASSQSLLNHEQFF. In DNA form, the CDR3 reads TGTGCCAGCAGCCAGTCACTTCTTAACCATGAGCAGTTCTTC.

The rearrangement joins TRBV5-3 to TRBJ1-1, with 7 bases identical to TRBD1. TRBV5-3 is an open reading frame whose function is uncertain. V gave up 8 bases and J gave up 1 base; unmatched junction bases: 5. The CDR3 loop spans 13 amino acids. The CDR3 sequence: CASRGTRNTEAFF. DNA for the CDR3: TGTGCCAGCAGGGGGACAAGGAACACTGAAGCTTTCTTT.

This clonotype was detected only a few times. It is likely a read error: a sequence one base away is far more abundant. V usage is TRBV5-6 and J usage is TRBJ2-7; possible D gene TRBD1, 6 bases. V lost 5 bases and J 7 bases, leaving 19 bases between the germline ends. Germline CDR1 is SGHDT and CDR2 is YYEEEE. This CDR3 has 14 amino acids. The CDR3 is CASRTGMAYNEQYF. Written as DNA, the CDR3 is TGTGCCAGCAGGACAGGTATGGCCTACAATGAGCAGTACTTC.

In this sample, this clonotype turned up many times. The chain recombines TRBV28 with TRBJ1-1; D gene uncertain. There are 14 residues in the CDR3. V was trimmed by 6 bases and J by 2 bases, leaving 13 bases between them. Germline CDR1 is MDHEN and CDR2 is SYDVKM. The CDR3 DNA reads as TGTGCCAGCAGCCCTCTTTCGATCAACACTGAAGCTTTCTTT. Translating gives CASSPLSINTEAFF.